The rows below give T cell receptor beta chains drawn from one sample of a study of shared T cell receptors in the human thymus. TCRdb's copy holds only in-frame clones and misses some; the assay was immunoSEQ multiplex PCR. The table includes 500,000 to 850,000 clones, 87% detected once. In addition, the sample was reused for a study of human thymus T cells.

The sequenced sample consisted of thymocytes. The receptors shown here come from a boy in the first two years of life with a congenital heart defect. Both conserved end residues are part of each CDR3. The order of the fields is clone size, J gene, D gene, V gene, CDR3 protein, CDR3 DNA. D genes are given only for firm matches. The size field is filled for only some rows; it gives once, few, many or a size class.

>.|TRBJ2-5|TRBD1|TRBV5-4
CASSTSTGKVTTMGETQYF
TGTGCCAGCAGCACCTCGACAGGGAAGGTCACAACAATGGGAGAGACCCAGTACTTC
>once|TRBJ2-1|.|TRBV28
CASSTSRGNDEQFF
TGTGCCAGCAGTACCTCCAGGGGCAACGATGAGCAGTTCTTC
>.|TRBJ2-7|.|TRBV5-4
CASSLAARGAEQYF
TGTGCCAGCAGCTTGGCGGCCAGGGGAGCCGAGCAGTACTTC
>.|TRBJ1-2|TRBD1|TRBV9
CASSAGQGFYGYTF
TGTGCCAGCAGCGCCGGACAGGGCTTCTATGGCTACACCTTC
>.|TRBJ1-1|.|TRBV7-9
CASRTTGSSTEAFF
TGTGCCAGCAGAACAACAGGGTCTAGCACTGAAGCTTTCTTT
>.|TRBJ2-7|TRBD1|TRBV7-2
CASTKGTGGLYEQYF
TGTGCCAGCACCAAAGGGACAGGGGGCCTCTACGAGCAGTACTTC
>.|TRBJ2-7|.|TRBV7-2
CASSPSREASYEQYF
TGTGCCAGCAGCCCAAGCAGAGAGGCCTCATACGAGCAGTACTTC
>.|TRBJ1-4|TRBD1|TRBV7-8
CASSSQRGTGVSYRDEKLFF
TGTGCCAGCAGCTCACAGAGGGGGACAGGAGTGTCGTACCGAGATGAAAAACTGTTTTTT
>.|TRBJ2-7|.|TRBV10-2
CASSESSRGNEQYF
TGCGCCAGCAGTGAGTCGAGCAGGGGAAACGAGCAGTACTTC
>.|TRBJ1-3|.|TRBV2
CASGGGRSNHIIGNTIYF
TGTGCCAGCGGCGGGGGGCGCTCTAATCATATCATTGGAAACACCATATATTTT
>.|TRBJ2-5|.|TRBV28
CASGSGGSETQYF
TGTGCCAGCGGCTCAGGAGGAAGCGAGACCCAGTACTTC
>.|TRBJ2-7|.|TRBV27
CASSPYGAPRFYEQYF
TGTGCCAGCAGTCCCTATGGGGCCCCTCGGTTCTACGAGCAGTACTTC
>.|TRBJ1-5|TRBD1|TRBV18
CASSPSQGRGTLGNQPQHF
TGTGCCAGCTCACCCTCACAGGGGCGTGGAACCCTTGGCAATCAGCCCCAGCATTTT
>once|TRBJ1-3|.|TRBV6-1
CASSDSSVGLRRGSGNTIYF
TGTGCCAGCAGTGATTCGTCCGTGGGACTGCGTAGGGGCTCTGGAAACACCATATATTTT
>.|TRBJ1-3|TRBD1|TRBV29-1
CSVLTGSPGNTIYF
TGCAGCGTCCTGACAGGGTCCCCTGGAAACACCATATATTTT
>.|TRBJ1-1|.|TRBV30
CAWSVRRPGRVWTEAFF
TGTGCCTGGAGTGTACGAAGGCCAGGTCGAGTATGGACTGAAGCTTTCTTT
>.|TRBJ1-1|.|TRBV4-2
CASSQDGLEEHTEAFF
TGTGCCAGCAGCCAAGATGGGCTGGAGGAGCACACTGAAGCTTTCTTT
>.|TRBJ2-3|.|TRBV28
CASSLFLRGRGDTQYF
TGTGCCAGCAGTTTGTTCCTACGGGGAAGAGGAGATACGCAGTATTTT
>.|TRBJ2-1|.|TRBV4-1
CASRRSSVLSYNEQFF
TGCGCCAGCAGGCGGAGTAGCGTCCTCTCCTACAATGAGCAGTTCTTC
>.|TRBJ2-5|TRBD1|TRBV5-1
CASSLAYDRDQETQYF
TGCGCCAGCAGCTTGGCCTACGACAGGGATCAAGAGACCCAGTACTTC
>.|TRBJ2-1|TRBD2|TRBV4-3
CASSHGLAGGYNEQFF
TGCGCCAGCAGCCACGGACTAGCGGGAGGGTACAATGAGCAGTTCTTC
>.|TRBJ1-4|.|TRBV5-6
CASSLNATPSGNEKLFF
TGTGCCAGCAGCTTGAATGCGACACCTTCGGGGAATGAAAAACTGTTTTTT
>.|TRBJ2-7|.|TRBV11-2
CASSILRDPPYEQYF
TGTGCCAGCAGTATTTTGCGGGATCCCCCCTACGAGCAGTACTTC
>.|TRBJ2-2|.|TRBV4-3
CASSQDTRPRYTGELFF
TGCGCCAGCAGCCAAGATACCCGACCCAGGTACACCGGGGAGCTGTTTTTT
>.|TRBJ1-3|TRBD1|TRBV30
CAWWWTAGGSGNTIYF
TGTGCCTGGTGGTGGACGGCAGGGGGCTCTGGAAACACCATATATTTT
>.|TRBJ1-2|TRBD1|TRBV19
CASSIGPRQGSDGYTF
TGTGCCAGTAGTATAGGGCCGAGACAGGGTAGTGATGGCTACACCTTC
>.|TRBJ2-4|TRBD2|TRBV10-1
CASSEREDPIAKNIQYF
TGCGCCAGCAGTGAACGGGAGGACCCCATAGCCAAAAACATTCAGTACTTC
>.|TRBJ2-3|.|TRBV4-3
CASSQVYGGTAPDTQYF
TGCGCCAGCAGCCAAGTATATGGAGGGACTGCCCCAGATACGCAGTATTTT
>.|TRBJ1-5|TRBD1|TRBV28
CASSSRDSRVSNQPQHF
TGTGCCAGCAGTTCTAGGGACAGCCGAGTGAGCAATCAGCCCCAGCATTTT
>.|TRBJ1-2|.|TRBV10-3
CAISESGAGSLFNYGYTF
TGTGCCATCAGTGAGTCGGGGGCAGGGAGCCTTTTTAACTATGGCTACACCTTC
>.|TRBJ2-5|.|TRBV12-5
CASGFLYNYSETQYF
TGTGCTAGTGGTTTCCTCTATAACTACTCAGAGACCCAGTACTTC
>few|TRBJ1-3|TRBD1|TRBV19
CASSIGTGASSGNTIYF
TGTGCCAGTAGTATAGGGACAGGGGCCTCCTCTGGAAACACCATATATTTT
>once|TRBJ1-5|TRBD1|TRBV28
CASSPTGGGQPQHF
TGTGCCAGCAGCCCGACAGGGGGCGGGCAGCCCCAGCATTTT
>.|TRBJ1-3|.|TRBV27
CASSLGIQGSSGNTIYF
TGTGCCAGCAGTCTAGGTATCCAGGGGAGCTCTGGAAACACCATATATTTT
>few|TRBJ2-7|.|TRBV9
CASSVNYRGALVEQYF
TGTGCCAGCAGCGTAAACTATCGGGGGGCCCTCGTCGAGCAGTACTTC
>.|TRBJ2-2|TRBD2|TRBV7-9
CASSSWTSGNTGELFF
TGTGCCAGCAGCTCATGGACTAGCGGGAACACCGGGGAGCTGTTTTTT
>.|TRBJ2-1|TRBD2|TRBV6-4
CASSESGGAGFYPYNEQFF
TGTGCCAGCAGTGAATCCGGGGGGGCCGGATTTTATCCCTACAATGAGCAGTTCTTC
>.|TRBJ1-6|.|TRBV16
CASSQCEEWNSPLHF
TGTGCCAGCAGCCAATGTGAGGAGTGGAATTCACCCCTCCACTTT
>once|TRBJ2-5|TRBD2|TRBV27
CASSPSGQETQYF
TGTGCCAGCAGCCCTAGCGGGCAAGAGACCCAGTACTTC
>.|TRBJ2-7|TRBD2|TRBV7-2
CASSDTGTSDYEQYF
TGTGCCAGCAGCGACACCGGGACTAGCGACTACGAGCAGTACTTC
>.|TRBJ2-1|TRBD2|TRBV6-5
CASRTSGFGEQFF
TGTGCCAGCAGGACTAGCGGCTTTGGTGAGCAGTTCTTC
>.|TRBJ2-5|TRBD1|TRBV30
CAWSVARRGPGKETQYF
TGTGCCTGGAGTGTAGCGCGTAGGGGGCCGGGGAAAGAGACCCAGTACTTC
>.|TRBJ2-2|TRBD1|TRBV4-1
CASSQGRQGTGELFF
TGCGCCAGCAGCCAAGGGAGACAGGGAACCGGGGAGCTGTTTTTT
>.|TRBJ1-1|TRBD1|TRBV6-5
CASSSLPGTGRAFF
TGTGCCAGCTCCTCCCTCCCCGGGACAGGGCGAGCTTTCTTT
>.|TRBJ1-4|.|TRBV9
CASSVGHQGGENEKLFF
TGTGCCAGCAGCGTAGGACATCAAGGGGGGGAAAATGAAAAACTGTTTTTT
>.|TRBJ1-2|.|TRBV4-1
CASSLKGGYTF
TGCGCCAGCAGCCTCAAGGGGGGCTACACCTTC
>once|TRBJ2-7|.|TRBV4-1
CASSQVGSNEQYF
TGCGCCAGCAGCCAAGTGGGGAGTAACGAGCAGTACTTC
>.|TRBJ2-7|.|TRBV19
CASSMSSDYEQYF
TGTGCCAGTAGTATGAGTAGCGACTACGAGCAGTACTTC
>.|TRBJ2-7|.|TRBV11-2
CASSLRHFSGSYEQYF
TGTGCCAGCAGCCTTAGACACTTTAGCGGCTCCTACGAGCAGTACTTC
>.|TRBJ1-3|.|TRBV5-5
CASSLERVQASGNTIYF
TGTGCCAGCAGCTTGGAGCGGGTCCAGGCCTCTGGAAACACCATATATTTT